These T cell receptor beta chains were read from a single sample in a study of shared clonotypes between healthy human individuals. Assay used: immunoSEQ multiplex PCR; TCRdb lists only in-frame clones, some missing. The table includes roughly 2.2 million clones, just under 95% detected once. The sequenced sample was naive CD4+ T cells from PBMCs. Receptors originate from a young man in good health. Some clones in this sample may be carry-over from other donors' samples. The CDR3 runs from the conserved cysteine through the conserved F or W. A D gene is named only where the DNA matches it firmly. The size of a clone is reported for some rows only, either as once, few or many, or as a class for expanded clones.

v_gene,d_gene,j_gene,abundance,CDR3nt,CDR3aa
TRBV6-5,-,TRBJ1-4,-,TGTGCCAGCACCAACCGGGCAGGAGGGGAAAAACTGTTTTTT,CASTNRAGGEKLFF
TRBV15,-,TRBJ2-3,-,TGTGCCACCAGCCGAGGGTCCAGCCCTATTGGGAATACGCAGTATTTT,CATSRGSSPIGNTQYF
TRBV28,-,TRBJ2-2,-,TGTGCCAGCAGTACCACTGACACCGGGGAGCTGTTTTTT,CASSTTDTGELFF
TRBV27,-,TRBJ1-5,few,TGTGCCAGCAGTTTATTTGGTGGTAGCAATCAGCCCCAGCATTTT,CASSLFGGSNQPQHF
TRBV4-1,-,TRBJ2-7,-,TGCGCCAGCAGCCAAGGGGACGGGGGCGCCTACGAGCAGTACTTC,CASSQGDGGAYEQYF
TRBV6-5,-,TRBJ2-1,-,TGTGCCAGCAGTTACTCTAGACTCCAGGGCAATGAGCAGTTCTTC,CASSYSRLQGNEQFF
TRBV9,TRBD2,TRBJ2-2,-,TGTGCCAGCGGCCCGGTCGGGCCTAGCGGGAGTTGGGGACGCACCGGGGAGCTGTTTTTT,CASGPVGPSGSWGRTGELFF
TRBV7-9,TRBD1,TRBJ2-7,-,TGTGCCAGCAGCAGGGGACAGGGGGGCGAGCAGTACTTC,CASSRGQGGEQYF
TRBV5-6,TRBD2,TRBJ2-5,-,TGTGCCAGCAGCCTCCTACTAGCGGGAGGAGAGACCCAGTACTTC,CASSLLLAGGETQYF
TRBV7-9,-,TRBJ1-1,-,TGTGCCAGCAGCTTCACCAGGGATTTCACTGAAGCTTTCTTT,CASSFTRDFTEAFF
TRBV10-1,TRBD1,TRBJ2-1,-,TGCGCCAGCAGTGTCGCCGGGACAGGGCCGGCCGGTGAGCAGTTCTTC,CASSVAGTGPAGEQFF
TRBV2,-,TRBJ1-5,-,TGTGCCAGCAGTGATCAGGGCCCCGGGCAGCCCCAGCATTTT,CASSDQGPGQPQHF
TRBV6-1,-,TRBJ2-7,-,TGTGCCAGCAGTGAAGCGCGCGCATTTGTAAACCCCTACGAGCAGTACTTC,CASSEARAFVNPYEQYF
TRBV28,-,TRBJ2-3,-,TGTGCCAGCAGCAGACGGGATCCAGGCACAGATACGCAGTATTTT,CASSRRDPGTDTQYF
TRBV30,-,TRBJ2-1,-,TGTGCCTGGAGTGCCCTGAACAATGAGCAGTTCTTC,CAWSALNNEQFF
TRBV5-4,-,TRBJ2-1,-,TGTGCCAGCAGCTTGGGAACCGGGAGAGGGTACAATGAGCAGTTCTTC,CASSLGTGRGYNEQFF
TRBV7-8,-,TRBJ1-4,once,TGTGCCAGCAGCTGGGGACAAGCTAATGAAAAACTGTTTTTT,CASSWGQANEKLFF
TRBV10-3,-,TRBJ1-1,few,TGTGCCATCAGTGGGACAGTGAACACTGAAGCTTTCTTT,CAISGTVNTEAFF
TRBV6-5,-,TRBJ1-4,-,TGTGCCAGCAGTCCCGACAGCTTATTTAATGAAAAACTGTTTTTT,CASSPDSLFNEKLFF
TRBV19,-,TRBJ2-5,-,TGTGCCAGTAGTATATCTAGCCGGGGGAGAGAGACCCAGTACTTC,CASSISSRGRETQYF
TRBV5-4,-,TRBJ2-2,-,TGTGCCAGCAGCTTGAGGACTCAAAACACCGGGGAGCTGTTTTTT,CASSLRTQNTGELFF
TRBV7-2,-,TRBJ1-4,-,TGTGCCAGCAGCTTGGGGACCCGTCGGGAAAAACTGTTTTTT,CASSLGTRREKLFF
TRBV7-9,TRBD2,TRBJ2-7,-,TGTGCCAGCAGCTTATCCGGACTAGCGGGAGGGCCCTCCTACGAGCAGTACTTC,CASSLSGLAGGPSYEQYF
TRBV5-1,-,TRBJ1-4,-,TGCGCCAGCAGCTTGGGGCCTTTGGGTCGAGTAGCAACTAATGAAAAACTGTTTTTT,CASSLGPLGRVATNEKLFF
TRBV27,-,TRBJ2-5,-,TGTGCCAGCAGTTTCTGGGGCTACCAAGAGACCCAGTACTTC,CASSFWGYQETQYF
TRBV28,-,TRBJ2-3,-,TGTGCCAGCACCGATAGAATTCAGGATACGCAGTATTTT,CASTDRIQDTQYF
TRBV7-3,-,TRBJ2-3,-,TGTGCCAGCAGCTTGGTAGGAGGCACAGATACGCAGTATTTT,CASSLVGGTDTQYF
TRBV28,-,TRBJ1-1,-,TGTGCCAGCAGTTCGAACTGGGAGGCTTTCTTT,CASSSNWEAFF
TRBV28,-,TRBJ1-5,-,TGTGCCAGCAACTGGGGGCAGGGCTATCAGCCCCAGCATTTT,CASNWGQGYQPQHF
TRBV7-2,-,TRBJ1-1,once,TGTGCCAGCAGCTTTGAGGGCTGGGACACTGAAGCTTTCTTT,CASSFEGWDTEAFF
TRBV5-1,-,TRBJ2-1,-,TGCGCCAGCAGCTTGACTTTACAGAGCTCCTACAATGAGCAGTTCTTC,CASSLTLQSSYNEQFF
TRBV27,TRBD1,TRBJ1-2,-,TGTGCCAGCATGCGGCAGGGGGCTAATGGCTACACCTTC,CASMRQGANGYTF
TRBV5-6,TRBD2,TRBJ2-7,once,TGTGCCAGCAGCCAAGCGGGATTCCACGAGCAGTACTTC,CASSQAGFHEQYF
TRBV9,-,TRBJ2-2,-,TGTGCCAGCAGCGTAGCTCCGGGACGGGGCTACACCGGGGAGCTGTTTTTT,CASSVAPGRGYTGELFF
TRBV10-3,TRBD1,TRBJ2-3,once,TGTGCCATCAGTGACCCCACGGCAGGGGGCTGGAATACGCAGTATTTT,CAISDPTAGGWNTQYF
TRBV5-1,-,TRBJ2-6,-,TGCGCCAGCAGCCCCCCGGGCAGCGCATCTGGGGCCAACGTCCTGACTTTC,CASSPPGSASGANVLTF
TRBV10-1,-,TRBJ1-5,once,TGCGCCAGCAGTCCCTCTTCCAGTAGCAATCAGCCCCAGCATTTT,CASSPSSSSNQPQHF
TRBV6-6,-,TRBJ2-7,-,TGTGCCAGCATAGGATTTAGGAGTTCCTACGAGCAGTACTTC,CASIGFRSSYEQYF
TRBV4-1,-,TRBJ1-2,-,TGCGCCAGCAGTCAGAGTGGGGACGGTGCTAACTATGGCTACACCTTC,CASSQSGDGANYGYTF
TRBV9,TRBD2,TRBJ2-1,-,TGTGCCAGCAGCGCCGGGACTAGCGGGGGTTACAATGAGCAGTTCTTC,CASSAGTSGGYNEQFF
TRBV5-1,-,TRBJ2-2,few,TGCGCCAGCAGCTTGTTTTCCGGGGAGCTGTTTTTT,CASSLFSGELFF
TRBV28,TRBD1,TRBJ2-2,-,TGTGCCAGCAGTTCCGACAGGGGGCCTGTGTCCGCGAACACCGGGGAGCTGTTTTTT,CASSSDRGPVSANTGELFF